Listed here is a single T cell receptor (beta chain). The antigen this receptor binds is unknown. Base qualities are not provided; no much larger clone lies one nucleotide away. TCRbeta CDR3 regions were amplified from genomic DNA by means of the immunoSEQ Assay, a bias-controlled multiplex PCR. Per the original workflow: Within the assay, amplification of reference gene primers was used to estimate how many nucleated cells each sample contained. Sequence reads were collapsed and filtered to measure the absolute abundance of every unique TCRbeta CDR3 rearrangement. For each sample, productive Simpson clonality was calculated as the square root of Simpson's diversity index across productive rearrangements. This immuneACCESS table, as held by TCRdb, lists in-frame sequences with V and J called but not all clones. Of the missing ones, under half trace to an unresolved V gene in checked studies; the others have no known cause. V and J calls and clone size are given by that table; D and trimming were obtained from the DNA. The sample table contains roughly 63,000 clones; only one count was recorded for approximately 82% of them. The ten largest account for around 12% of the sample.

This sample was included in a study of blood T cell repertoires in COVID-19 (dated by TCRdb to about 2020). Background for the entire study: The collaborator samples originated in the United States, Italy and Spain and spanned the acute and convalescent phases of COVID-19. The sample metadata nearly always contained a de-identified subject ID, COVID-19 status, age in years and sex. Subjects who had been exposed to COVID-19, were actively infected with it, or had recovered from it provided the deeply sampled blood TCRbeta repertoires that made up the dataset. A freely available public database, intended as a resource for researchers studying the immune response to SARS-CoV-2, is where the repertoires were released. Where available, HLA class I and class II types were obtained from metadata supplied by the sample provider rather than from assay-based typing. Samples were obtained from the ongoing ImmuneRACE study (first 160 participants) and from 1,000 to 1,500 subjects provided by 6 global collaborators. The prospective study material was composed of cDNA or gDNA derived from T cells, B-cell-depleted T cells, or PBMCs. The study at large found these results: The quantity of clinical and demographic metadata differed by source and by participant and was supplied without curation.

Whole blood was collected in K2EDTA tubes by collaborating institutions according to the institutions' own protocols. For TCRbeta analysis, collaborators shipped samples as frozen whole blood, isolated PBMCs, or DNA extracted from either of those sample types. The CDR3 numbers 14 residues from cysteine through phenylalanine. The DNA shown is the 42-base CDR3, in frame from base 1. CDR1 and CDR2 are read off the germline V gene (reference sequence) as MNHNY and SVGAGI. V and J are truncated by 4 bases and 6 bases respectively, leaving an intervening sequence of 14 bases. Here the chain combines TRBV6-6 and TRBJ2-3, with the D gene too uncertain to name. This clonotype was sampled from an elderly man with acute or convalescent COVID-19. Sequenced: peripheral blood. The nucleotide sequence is TGTGCCAGCAGTTTTAGCCAAGCGAGGGATACGCAGTATTTT. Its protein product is CASSFSQARDTQYF.